This is a list of T cell receptor beta chains from one sample in a study of blood T cells in healthy people across ages. Each CDR3 protein is one row after TCRdb ran MiXCR on the 5' RACE reads. The sample holds about 830,000 distinct CDR3 sequences, 55% to 70% seen once. Sample: blood. The receptors come from a man aged 25 to 45 in good health. CDR3s include the opening cysteine and the closing phenylalanine or tryptophan. Fields, in order: V gene, D gene, J gene, clone size, CDR3 DNA, CDR3 protein. A D gene is named only where the DNA matches it firmly. A row's size may be missing; if present it is once, few, many or a size class.

TRBV20-1,-,TRBJ2-4,-,TGCAGTGCTAGAACTATAGACCTAGCCAAAAACATTCGGTACTTC,CSARTIDLAKNIRYF
TRBV30,-,TRBJ1-2,-,TGTGCCTGGAGACCGCGCGGTGGCTATGGCTACACCTTC,CAWRPRGGYGYTF
TRBV20-1,TRBD2,TRBJ2-7,-,TGCAGTGCTAGCCTCGGACTAGCGGGAGGACTCTACGAGCAGTACTTC,CSASLGLAGGLYEQYF
TRBV24-1,-,TRBJ2-1,-,TGTGCCACCAGTGGCCCGCCTTGGGATGAGCAGTTCTTC,CATSGPPWDEQFF
TRBV7-8,TRBD2,TRBJ2-1,once,TGTGCCAGCAGCCCAGGCCGGAGCGGGAGGAATGAGCAGTTCTTC,CASSPGRSGRNEQFF
TRBV20-1,-,TRBJ2-1,-,TGCAGTGCTGTCGGGGCGGACTACAATGAGCAGTTCTTC,CSAVGADYNEQFF
TRBV2,-,TRBJ2-5,-,TGTGCCGGCTCGTCCGGAGACGGCGGGGAGACCCAGTACTTC,CAGSSGDGGETQYF
TRBV20-1,TRBD2,TRBJ2-3,few,TGCAGTACGTCCACGACTAGCGGGAGGGCCTTGGTGACAGATACGCAGTATTTT,CSTSTTSGRALVTDTQYF
TRBV28,TRBD2,TRBJ2-5,-,TGTGCCAGCAGTTTAATAGGCGCGGGAGGCCAAGAGACCCAGTACTTC,CASSLIGAGGQETQYF
TRBV2,TRBD2,TRBJ2-3,once,TGTGCCAGCAGTGAGTCTAGCGGGAGAACAGATACGCAGTATTTT,CASSESSGRTDTQYF
TRBV28,-,TRBJ1-1,-,TGTGCCAGCACAGGGTTTTCGGGCTACACTGAAGCTTTCTTT,CASTGFSGYTEAFF
TRBV5-1,TRBD1,TRBJ2-7,-,TGCGCCAGCAGTGCCCCCGACAGGGGTCCTCGCGAGCAGTACTTC,CASSAPDRGPREQYF
TRBV5-1,-,TRBJ1-2,few,TGCGCCAGCAGCTTGGAGACAGTCTATGGCTACACCTTC,CASSLETVYGYTF
TRBV21-1,-,TRBJ2-7,few,TGTGCCAGCAGCAAGGGGGTGCGAGGTCTACCCTACGAGCAGTACTTC,CASSKGVRGLPYEQYF
TRBV7-6,-,TRBJ1-2,-,TGTGCCAGCAGCTTAGGGGGTATCAATGGCTACACCTTC,CASSLGGINGYTF
TRBV20-1,-,TRBJ2-4,-,TGCAGTGCCCAAGAGGGGAAATCCAAAAACATTCAGTACTTC,CSAQEGKSKNIQYF
TRBV7-9,-,TRBJ2-1,-,TGTGCCAGCAGCAACTCCGCTTCGGGGAGCTCCTACAATGAGCAGTTCTTC,CASSNSASGSSYNEQFF
TRBV11-2,-,TRBJ2-1,-,TGTGCCAGCAGCTTAGAACGGGGAACGACGAGTGCCTACAATGAGCAGTTCTTC,CASSLERGTTSAYNEQFF
TRBV25-1,TRBD2,TRBJ2-7,-,TGTGCCAGCAGTGAATTGCCGGGACTAGCGGGAGGACGAGGCGAGCAGTACTTC,CASSELPGLAGGRGEQYF
TRBV12-3/TRBV12-4,-,TRBJ1-2,-,TGTGCCAGCAGTCTCCAGGGCCTACGGGGCGGTGGCTACACCTTC,CASSLQGLRGGGYTF
TRBV9,-,TRBJ2-5,-,TGTGCCAGCAGCGTAGGGGACACCCAAGAGACCCAGTACTTC,CASSVGDTQETQYF
TRBV4-2,TRBD2,TRBJ2-5,-,TGTGCCAGCAGCCAAGTAACGGCAGCGGGAGGAATGGAGATCCAGTACTTC,CASSQVTAAGGMEIQYF
TRBV6-5,TRBD1,TRBJ2-7,-,TGTGCCAGCAGGAGGACAGGCAGAGAGAACGAGCAGTACTTC,CASRRTGRENEQYF
TRBV20-1,-,TRBJ1-2,-,TGCAGTGCTAGAGATGAGAGAACGCGGTCCCTAAACTATGGCTACACCTTC,CSARDERTRSLNYGYTF
TRBV18,-,TRBJ1-4,-,TGTGCCAGCTCACAAGACACGAACCTTGAAAAACTGTTTTTT,CASSQDTNLEKLFF
TRBV7-6,TRBD1,TRBJ1-1,-,TGTGCCAGCAGCCCGACAGGGACGTTGAGTGAAGCTTTCTTT,CASSPTGTLSEAFF
TRBV19,-,TRBJ1-5,-,TGTGCCAGTAGTAAACAAGGACAGATCAATCAGCCCCAGCATTTT,CASSKQGQINQPQHF
TRBV7-2,TRBD2,TRBJ2-3,few,TGTGCCAGCAGCTTCTTTCCAGGACTAGCGGGGGCCAACACAGATACGCAGTATTTT,CASSFFPGLAGANTDTQYF
TRBV4-2,TRBD2,TRBJ2-7,-,TGTGCCAGCAGCCTTAGACTAGCCGATAGCTCCTACGAGCAGTACTTC,CASSLRLADSSYEQYF
TRBV29-1,-,TRBJ1-5,-,TGCAGCGCCTCAGACAGCAATCAGCCCCAGCATTTT,CSASDSNQPQHF
TRBV25-1,-,TRBJ2-7,-,TGTGCCAGCAGTGACCCCGGCGGACCACCCTACGAGCAGTACTTC,CASSDPGGPPYEQYF
TRBV20-1,-,TRBJ2-7,-,TGCAGTGCTAGTTTTTCCAGGCTAAGGTTCGAGCAGTACTTC,CSASFSRLRFEQYF
TRBV13,TRBD2,TRBJ2-2,-,TGTGCCAGCAGCTGGAGTGGGGGGGGACCCACCGGGGAGCTGTTTTTT,CASSWSGGGPTGELFF
TRBV6-1,-,TRBJ2-5,-,TGTGCCAGCAGTGCGCAAGATACAGGGCGGGAGACCCAGTACTTC,CASSAQDTGRETQYF
TRBV9,-,TRBJ2-7,-,TGCGCCAGCAGCGTAGTTGCGGGGTCCATGTACGAGCAGTACTTC,CASSVVAGSMYEQYF
TRBV7-2,TRBD2,TRBJ2-3,few,TGTGCCAGCAGCTCTGGGGGGGTGAGCACAGATACGCAGTATTTT,CASSSGGVSTDTQYF
TRBV20-1,-,TRBJ2-5,-,TGCAGTGCTAGACGTATAGAGCGACGGCTGCAAGAGACCCAGTACTTC,CSARRIERRLQETQYF
TRBV30,TRBD1,TRBJ2-7,-,TGTGCCTGGAGCAGGGGACAGGTCACCTACGAGCAGTACTTC,CAWSRGQVTYEQYF
TRBV20-1,-,TRBJ2-7,-,TGCAGTGCTAGTTCAGGCGGGATGACCTACGAGCAGTACTTC,CSASSGGMTYEQYF
TRBV15,-,TRBJ1-5,-,TGTGCCACCAGCAGAGAGAGGGAAAATCAGCCCCAGCATTTT,CATSRERENQPQHF